This TCR beta chain is drawn from a study of low-dose radiotherapy and immunotherapy resistance in tumors. Turning to the study itself: Every two weeks patients got nivolumab 240 mg flat dose, plus ipilimumab 1 mg/kg every six weeks, intravenously. Patients received cyclophosphamide 200 mg/m2 intravenously every two weeks, the day before radiation-immunotherapy.

V was cut by 3 bases and J by 1 base, with 13 bases left in between. Germline CDR1 SGHRS, CDR2 YFSETQ. The CDR3 contains 15 residues. This clonotype was seen repeatedly, ten times or more. First-strand cDNA used TRAV- and TRBV-specific primers, covering alpha and beta chains. TCRs were amplified for 15 to 25 PCR cycles with a constant-region primer and V-primer adapter. Amplification of isolated mRNA was accomplished via in vitro transcription. TCRdb fed the reads into MiXCR, producing one record per CDR3 protein. Among roughly 40,000 distinct CDR3 sequences listed, less than 30% were seen once. Time point of the sample: after trial treatment. Sample treatment: LDRT plus nivolumab, ipilimumab, low-dose cyclophosphamide and aspirin (RACIN trial). Donors received a regimen that comprised nivolumab, ipilimumab, aspirin, low-dose cyclophosphamide and low-dose radiotherapy.

J is TRBJ1-1 and V is TRBV5-1; perhaps TRBD1 as D (5 bases). This clonotype was obtained from a male donor with prostate cancer. The source material was PBMCs, sampled after low-dose radiotherapy plus immunotherapy. The CDR3 bases are TGCGCCAGCAGCTCGGATCTACAGGCGAACACTGAAGCTTTCTTT. It is translated as CASSSDLQANTEAFF.